The clone carrying this T cell receptor beta chain appeared a few times. This entry comes from a study of T cells after yellow fever vaccination. TCRdb reanalysed the 5' RACE reads using MiXCR and keeps one entry per CDR3 protein. Of about 510,000 distinct CDR3 sequences in the sample, 20% to 25% were seen once. The sequence derives from a man aged 18 to 29 who received the YFV17D yellow fever vaccine. The source was PBMCs, collected around 3 weeks after the first yellow fever vaccination.

CDR3 DNA sequence: TGCGCCAGCAGATTTGGCGGGGGCTGGGATGAGCAGTTCTTC. Its translation is CASRFGGGWDEQFF. J is TRBJ2-1 and V is TRBV5-1; a weak D match, TRBD2 (7 bases). Trimming pared 5 bases from V and 8 bases from J, leaving 17 bases between. The CDR3 has 14 amino acids. CDR1 and CDR2 (germline): SGHRS, YFSETQ.